This TCR beta chain stems from a study of metastatic and nonmetastatic thyroid tumors. Turning to the study itself: The comparison covered peripheral blood and tumor or nodule tissue in malignant and benign thyroid patients.

CDR1 is MDHEN, CDR2 SYDVKM, per germline. The CDR3 length is 16 residues. There were no patients who had received any treatment before thyroid surgery. This clone was observed a few times. As yet, its antigen is unknown. This CDR3 is missing its conserved last phenylalanine or tryptophan, likely due to a read error. In the original processing: Using the CDR3 differences seen across clinicopathological groups, the authors built a distant-metastasis classifier for papillary thyroid cancer, which was meant to discriminate distant-metastatic patients. TCRdb reassembled clones from the PCR reads with MiXCR. TCRdb, rather than the study authors, made the V and J calls. The sample lists approximately 13,000 clones, 9.5% to 15% occurring once. Regarding the study as a whole: In blood and tumor, TCR beta diversity was reportedly significantly higher in malignant thyroid tumors than in benign nodules.

Sequenced material: blood. V usage is TRBV28 and J usage is TRBJ1-6; D may be TRBD1 (5 bases). This TCR was recovered from a female donor with papillary thyroid cancer or a benign thyroid nodule (not recorded which). Some clones in this sample may be carry-over from other donors' samples. The CDR3 spells CASRMGGSSYNSPLHL. The CDR3 region has the DNA TGTGCCAGCAGAATGGGGGGAAGCTCCTACAATTCACCCCTCCACCTT.